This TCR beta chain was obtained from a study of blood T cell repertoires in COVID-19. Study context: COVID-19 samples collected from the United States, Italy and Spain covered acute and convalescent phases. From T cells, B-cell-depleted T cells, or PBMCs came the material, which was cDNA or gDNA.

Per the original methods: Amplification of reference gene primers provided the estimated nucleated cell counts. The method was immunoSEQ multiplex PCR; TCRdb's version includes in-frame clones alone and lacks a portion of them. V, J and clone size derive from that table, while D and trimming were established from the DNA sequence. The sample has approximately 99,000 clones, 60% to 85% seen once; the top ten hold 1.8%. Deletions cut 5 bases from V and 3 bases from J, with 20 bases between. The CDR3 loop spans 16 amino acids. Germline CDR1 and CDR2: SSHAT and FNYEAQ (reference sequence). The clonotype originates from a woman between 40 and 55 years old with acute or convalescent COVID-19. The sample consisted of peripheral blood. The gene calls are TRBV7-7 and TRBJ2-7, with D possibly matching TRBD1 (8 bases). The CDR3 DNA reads TGTGCCAGCAGCCCGGGGGGAGCCAGGGGGCACTACGAGCAGTACTTC. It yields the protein CASSPGGARGHYEQYF.